This T cell receptor (beta chain) was found in a study of T-cell memory formation after mild COVID-19. For the study at large: For the most part, TCR clusters were specific to one donor. Whole-study results and caveats: The pre-infection memory compartment contained some responding clones, suggesting cross-reactive memory joined. Mainly in CM and EM were contracting CD4+ clones; CD8+ were in EMRA.

TCRdb independently ran MiXCR on the 5' RACE reads; one entry per CDR3 protein. The sample has about 140,000 distinct CDR3 sequences; about 14% are singletons. The CDR3 has 16 amino acids. CDR1 is SGHRS, CDR2 YFSETQ, per germline. V trimming: 3 bases; J trimming: 1 base; junction bases outside the gene matches: 7. In this sample, this clonotype turned up a few times. Its specificity is unknown. The sequencing sample was made of PBMCs or a T cell subset sorted from them (not recorded which). The clonotype comes from an adult woman who had mild COVID-19 (a few samples of this study predate the infection). Cell type and time point are not known. The rearrangement joins TRBV5-1 to TRBJ2-5; 9 bases agree with TRBD2. CDR3 in DNA: TGCGCCAGCAGCTCCCCCGCGGGGGGGGCCCAAGAGACCCAGTACTTC. This codes for CASSSPAGGAQETQYF. Drawing the rest from reference TRBV5-1 and TRBJ2-5, the complete variable domain is KAGVTQTPRYLIKTRGQQVTLSCSPISGHRSVSWYQQTPGQGLQFLFEYFSETQRNKGNFPGRFSGRQFSNSRSEMNVSTLELGDSALYLCASSSPAGGAQETQYFGPGTRLLVL.